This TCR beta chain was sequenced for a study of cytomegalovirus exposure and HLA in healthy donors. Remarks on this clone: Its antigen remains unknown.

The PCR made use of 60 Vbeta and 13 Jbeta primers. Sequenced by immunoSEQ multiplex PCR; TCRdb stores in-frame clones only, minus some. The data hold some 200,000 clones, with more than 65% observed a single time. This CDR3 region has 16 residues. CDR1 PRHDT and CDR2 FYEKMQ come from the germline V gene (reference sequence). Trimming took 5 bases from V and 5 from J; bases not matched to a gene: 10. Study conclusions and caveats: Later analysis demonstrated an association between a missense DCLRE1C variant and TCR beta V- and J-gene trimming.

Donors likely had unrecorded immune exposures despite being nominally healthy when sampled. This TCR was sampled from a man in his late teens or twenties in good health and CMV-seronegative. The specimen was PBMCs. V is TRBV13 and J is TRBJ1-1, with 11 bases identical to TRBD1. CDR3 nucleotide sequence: TGTGCCAGCAGCATTCGGACAGGGGGCGGTTATACTGAAGCTTTCTTT. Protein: CASSIRTGGGYTEAFF. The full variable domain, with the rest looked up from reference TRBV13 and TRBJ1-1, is AAGVIQSPRHLIKEKRETATLKCYPIPRHDTVYWYQQGPGQDPQFLISFYEKMQSDKGSIPDRFSAQQFSDYHSELNMSSLELGDSALYFCASSIRTGGGYTEAFFGQGTRLTVV.